This T cell receptor beta chain was retrieved from a study of T cell repertoires in cytomegalovirus infection (dated by TCRdb to between 2018 and 2021). Background on the whole study: Donor HLA type was relevant to the analysis, as public TCR beta signatures indicated carriage of CMV infection together with the matching HLA type. General conclusions and limits of the study: Cumulative frequency of public TCR beta family members discriminated carriers of CMV infection plus the relevant HLA type in this cohort and an independent roughly 330-donor cohort. The ex vivo response was dominated by HLA-C-restricted CMV-specific TCR beta clonotypes, and the single most frequent clonotype in two of eight donors was supplied by these HLA-C-restricted clonotypes.

Taken from cysteine to phenylalanine, the CDR3 has 16 residues. Here the CDR3 DNA is all that survives: 48 bases in frame from base 1. The junction carries 18 bases between V and J, which are trimmed by 0 bases and 6 bases respectively. This clonotype has ten or more counts. Its antigen is unknown. No much larger clone is present one base from it, and per-base qualities are unavailable. Sequencing was performed on an Illumina HiSeq 1500. TCRdb trimmed the raw reads at Q25, called clones with MiXCR and kept productive beta chains. Rows with a matching CDR3 protein are joined into one entry that keeps the most common DNA and genes. The sample table shows around 450,000 distinct CDR3 sequences, and 25% to 40% are seen once. The top ten hold about 13% of the sample.

The chain links TRBV23-1 with TRBJ2-7; TRBD1 is a weak D gene call, 5 bases matching. TRBV23-1 is given ORF status, its function remaining uncertain. The TCR was taken from a human donor in good health (CMV status not recorded). Some clones in this sample may be carry-over from other donors' samples. Material: PBMCs. The CDR3 protein is CASSQSGQTGFGEQYF. The nucleotides read TGCGCCAGCAGTCAATCGGGGCAGACCGGGTTCGGCGAGCAGTACTTC.